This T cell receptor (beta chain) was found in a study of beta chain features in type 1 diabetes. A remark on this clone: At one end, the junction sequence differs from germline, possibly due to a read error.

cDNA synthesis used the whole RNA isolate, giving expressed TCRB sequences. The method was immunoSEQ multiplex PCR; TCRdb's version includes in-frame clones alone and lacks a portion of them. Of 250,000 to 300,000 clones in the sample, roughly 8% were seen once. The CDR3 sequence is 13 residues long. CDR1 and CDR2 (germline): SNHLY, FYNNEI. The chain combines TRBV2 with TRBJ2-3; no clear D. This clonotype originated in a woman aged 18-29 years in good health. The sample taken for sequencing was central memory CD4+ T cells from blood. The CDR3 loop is CASSGESTDTQYF. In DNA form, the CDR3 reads TGTGCCAGTAGTGGCGAAAGCACAGATACGCAGTATTTT.